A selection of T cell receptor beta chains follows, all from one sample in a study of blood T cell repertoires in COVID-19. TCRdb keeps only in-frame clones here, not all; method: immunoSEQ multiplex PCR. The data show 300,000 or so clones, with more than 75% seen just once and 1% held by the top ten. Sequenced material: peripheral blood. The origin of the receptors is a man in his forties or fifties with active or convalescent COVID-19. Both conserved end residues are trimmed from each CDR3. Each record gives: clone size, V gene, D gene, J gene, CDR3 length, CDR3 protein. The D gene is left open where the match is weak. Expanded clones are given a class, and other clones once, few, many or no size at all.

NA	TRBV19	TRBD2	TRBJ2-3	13	ASSLTSGVTDTQY
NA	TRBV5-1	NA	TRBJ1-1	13	ASRREDNMNTEAF
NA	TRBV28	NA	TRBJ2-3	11	ASSYGGTDTQY
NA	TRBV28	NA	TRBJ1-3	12	ASGGLGSGNTIY
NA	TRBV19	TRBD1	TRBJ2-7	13	ASSMAQGISYEQY
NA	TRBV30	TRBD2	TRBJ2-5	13	AWSAASGVTETQY
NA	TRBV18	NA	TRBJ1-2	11	ASSPATLYGYT
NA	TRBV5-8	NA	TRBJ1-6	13	ASSMHTGFTSPLH
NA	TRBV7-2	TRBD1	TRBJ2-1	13	ASSPPGQGAIEQF
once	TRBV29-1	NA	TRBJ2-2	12	SVGSDRSTGELF
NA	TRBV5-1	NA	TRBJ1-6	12	ASSLVGRGSPLH
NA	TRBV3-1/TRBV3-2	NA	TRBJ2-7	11	ASSLNQGGEQY
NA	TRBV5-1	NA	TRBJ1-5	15	ASSFTPQGISNQPQH
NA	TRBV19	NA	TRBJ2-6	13	ASSIRTAGANVLT
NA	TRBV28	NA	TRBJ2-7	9	ASGSSYEQY
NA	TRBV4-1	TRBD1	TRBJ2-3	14	ASSLYPGQGTDTQY
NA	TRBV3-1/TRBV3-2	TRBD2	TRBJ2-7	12	ASSPASGGYEQY
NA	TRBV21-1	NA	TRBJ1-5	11	ASTRARNQPQH
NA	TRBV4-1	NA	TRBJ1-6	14	ASSPDWSSYNSPLH
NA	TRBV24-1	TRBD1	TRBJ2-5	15	ATSDPTPAGGLETQY
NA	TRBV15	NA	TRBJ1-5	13	ATSRNRVAGQPQH
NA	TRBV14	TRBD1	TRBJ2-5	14	ASSQGAGTAQETQY
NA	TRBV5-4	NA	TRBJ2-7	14	ASTRRTGSGSYEQY
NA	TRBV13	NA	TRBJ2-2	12	ASSLGQGSGELF
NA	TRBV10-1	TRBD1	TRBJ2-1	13	ASSGQGSWSNEQF
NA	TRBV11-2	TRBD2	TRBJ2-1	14	ASSPGLAGAGNEQF
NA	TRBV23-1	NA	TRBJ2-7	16	ASSQSETRPHNIYEQY
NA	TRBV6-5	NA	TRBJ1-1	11	ASSSTGNTEAF
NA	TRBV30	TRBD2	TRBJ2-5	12	AWSGLAGAGTQY
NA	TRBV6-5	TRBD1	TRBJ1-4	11	ASSYSTGEKLF
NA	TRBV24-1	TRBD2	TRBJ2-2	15	ATSAPGLAPRSGELF
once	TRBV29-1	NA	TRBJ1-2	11	SVEKGLRVGYT
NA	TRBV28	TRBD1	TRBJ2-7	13	ASSTTGGAPYEQY
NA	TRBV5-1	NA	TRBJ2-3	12	ASSFGSRADTQY
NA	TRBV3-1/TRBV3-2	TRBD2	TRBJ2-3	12	ASNRAGATDTQY
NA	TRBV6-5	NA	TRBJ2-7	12	ASSYRRGSYEQY
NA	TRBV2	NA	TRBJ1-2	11	ASLREVTYGYT
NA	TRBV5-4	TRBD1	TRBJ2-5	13	ASSKARDSQETQY
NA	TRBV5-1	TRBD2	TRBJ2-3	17	ASSLARTSGRLYTDTQY